A selection of T cell receptor beta chains follows, all from one sample in a study of spatial heterogeneity in lung cancer. In TCRdb, the 5' RACE reads were re-called with MiXCR into one record per CDR3 protein. The sample carries over 50,000 distinct CDR3 sequences, approximately 8% recorded once. The source material was PBMCs, sampled at surgery. These receptors were collected from a female donor with early-stage non-small cell lung cancer. Each CDR3 is given with its conserved first and last residue. The D gene is left open where the match is weak. Part of the rows lack a size; the others show once, few, many or a class for expanded clones.

>TRBV19|NA|TRBJ1-5|TRBD1
CASSGTGNPNQPQHF
TGTGCCAGTAGCGGGACAGGGAATCCCAATCAGCCCCAGCATTTT
>TRBV5-1|few|TRBJ2-3|TRBD2
CASSLDASGRPTDTQYF
TGCGCCAGCAGCTTGGATGCTAGCGGGAGACCCACAGATACGCAGTATTTT
>TRBV5-1|NA|TRBJ2-5|NA
CASSLGEETQYF
TGCGCCAGCAGCTTGGGGGAAGAGACCCAGTACTTC
>TRBV3-1|many|TRBJ2-7|TRBD2
CASSQTSGNYEQYF
TGTGCCAGCAGCCAGACTAGCGGGAACTACGAGCAGTACTTC
>TRBV5-4|few|TRBJ1-4|TRBD1
CASSRQGVEKLFF
TGTGCCAGCAGCCGACAGGGGGTCGAAAAACTGTTTTTT
>TRBV29-1|many|TRBJ2-1|TRBD2
CSVPSTSGRKQFF
TGCAGCGTTCCATCCACTAGCGGCCGGAAGCAGTTCTTC
>TRBV5-1|NA|TRBJ1-6|NA
CASSEGRGNSPLHF
TGCGCCAGCAGCGAGGGTAGGGGAAATTCACCCCTCCACTTT
>TRBV20-1|few|TRBJ1-6|TRBD1
CSARDPSTGMNSPLHF
TGCAGTGCTAGAGATCCCTCGACAGGGATGAATTCACCCCTCCACTTT
>TRBV29-1|NA|TRBJ1-1|NA
CSVQQVIGFTEAFF
TGCAGCGTCCAACAGGTAATCGGCTTTACTGAAGCTTTCTTT
>TRBV5-1|few|TRBJ1-1|TRBD1
CASRAGTGASEAFF
TGCGCCAGCAGGGCCGGGACAGGGGCGTCTGAAGCTTTCTTT
>TRBV3-1|many|TRBJ2-1|TRBD1
CASSPNRGNEQFF
TGTGCCAGCAGCCCGAACAGGGGCAATGAGCAGTTCTTC
>TRBV21-1|few|TRBJ1-5|NA
CASSKRGTACNQPQHF
TGTGCCAGCAGCAAACGCGGGACAGCTTGCAATCAGCCCCAGCATTTT
>TRBV5-6|NA|TRBJ1-1|NA
CASSLGTGPNTEAFF
TGTGCCAGCAGCTTGGGCACAGGGCCGAACACTGAAGCTTTCTTT
>TRBV10-1|many|TRBJ2-7|TRBD2
CASSESGGLVGEQYF
TGCGCCAGCAGTGAGTCAGGAGGACTAGTAGGCGAGCAGTACTTC
>TRBV3-1|many|TRBJ2-5|NA
CASSQTEETQYF
TGTGCCAGCAGCCAAACAGAAGAGACCCAGTACTTC
>TRBV7-2|many|TRBJ1-6|TRBD1
CASSLYRDRGSPLHF
TGTGCCAGCAGCTTGTACCGGGACAGGGGTTCACCCCTCCACTTT
>TRBV12-3/TRBV12-4|few|TRBJ1-2|NA
CASSLDAGYGYTF
TGTGCCAGCAGTTTAGATGCGGGTTATGGCTACACCTTC
>TRBV10-1|many|TRBJ2-7|NA
CASSPSGILQDEQYF
TGCGCCAGCAGCCCCTCCGGGATCCTTCAGGACGAGCAGTACTTC
>TRBV28|few|TRBJ1-4|NA
CASYEDRTSEKLFF
TGTGCCAGCTACGAAGACAGGACCAGTGAAAAACTGTTTTTT
>TRBV6-6|many|TRBJ2-7|NA
CASSFGTYYEQYF
TGTGCCAGCAGTTTTGGGACCTACTACGAGCAGTACTTC
>TRBV7-2|many|TRBJ2-3|NA
CASSMLASTDTQYF
TGTGCCAGCAGCATGCTCGCTTCCACAGATACGCAGTATTTT
>TRBV6-6|few|TRBJ1-1|TRBD1
CASSRTGTGDNTEAFF
TGTGCCAGCAGTCGCACCGGGACAGGGGATAACACTGAAGCTTTCTTT
>TRBV5-4|NA|TRBJ2-1|NA
CASSLRGRRLDSSSYNEQFF
TGTGCCAGCAGCCTTAGAGGACGGAGACTAGACTCGAGCTCCTACAATGAGCAGTTCTTC
>TRBV20-1|NA|TRBJ1-1|NA
CSASPLGGHDPGEAFF
TGCAGTGCTAGCCCTTTAGGGGGGCACGACCCGGGCGAAGCTTTCTTT
>TRBV2|NA|TRBJ1-6|NA
CASVEGRNSPLHF
TGTGCCAGTGTGGAGGGACGGAATTCACCCCTCCACTTT
>TRBV20-1|many|TRBJ2-7|TRBD2
CSARGLAGGPDYEQYF
TGCAGTGCTAGGGGACTAGCGGGAGGGCCGGACTACGAGCAGTACTTC
>TRBV28|NA|TRBJ2-3|NA
CASSFSGTVSTDTQYF
TGTGCCAGCAGTTTTAGCGGGACAGTTAGCACAGATACGCAGTATTTT
>TRBV7-2|once|TRBJ1-1|NA
CASSLRVQGAFF
TGTGCCAGCAGCCTGCGGGTCCAGGGAGCTTTCTTT
>TRBV5-6|NA|TRBJ1-2|TRBD1
CASSSGTGLSPYGYTF
TGTGCCAGCAGCTCCGGGACAGGGCTATCCCCCTATGGCTACACCTTC
>TRBV28|NA|TRBJ2-3|NA
CASIPTGLPTDTQYF
TGTGCCAGCATTCCGACAGGACTCCCCACAGATACGCAGTATTTT
>TRBV18|medium-sized|TRBJ2-3|TRBD2
CASSPDSPGTSGDTDTQYF
TGTGCCAGCTCACCCGATTCCCCCGGGACTAGCGGGGACACAGATACGCAGTATTTT
>TRBV20-1|many|TRBJ1-1|NA
CSAGAGTLFTEAFF
TGCAGTGCTGGGGCGGGTACCCTATTCACTGAAGCTTTCTTT
>TRBV20-1|many|TRBJ2-5|NA
CSASIVGGQQETQYF
TGCAGTGCTAGTATCGTGGGAGGCCAGCAAGAGACCCAGTACTTC
>TRBV24-1|many|TRBJ2-1|NA
CATSDLAEQFF
TGTGCCACCAGTGATCTGGCAGAGCAGTTCTTC
>TRBV9|once|TRBJ2-7|TRBD1
CASSEGTGIGRQYF
TGTGCCAGCAGCGAGGGGACAGGGATAGGTCGGCAGTACTTC
>TRBV6-6|few|TRBJ2-4|TRBD2
CASSPGTSGGEAKNIQYF
TGTGCCAGCAGTCCCGGGACTAGCGGGGGGGAGGCCAAAAACATTCAGTACTTC
>TRBV6-1|few|TRBJ2-5|TRBD2
CASSLPGTSGRVGKTQYF
TGTGCCAGCAGTCTACCCGGGACTAGCGGGAGAGTAGGAAAGACCCAGTACTTC
>TRBV20-1|once|TRBJ2-3|NA
CSAEFGPGYTDTQYF
TGCAGTGCTGAATTCGGGCCGGGGTACACAGATACGCAGTATTTT
>TRBV20-1|NA|TRBJ1-5|NA
CSASTGIPNQPQHF
TGCAGTGCTAGTACCGGAATCCCCAATCAGCCCCAGCATTTT
>TRBV29-1|many|TRBJ2-3|NA
CSVVRTDTQYF
TGCAGCGTTGTTAGGACAGATACGCAGTATTTT
>TRBV3-1|few|TRBJ1-6|TRBD1
CASTKGFSGQGNSPLHF
TGTGCCAGCACTAAAGGGTTCTCGGGACAGGGTAATTCACCCCTCCACTTT
>TRBV6-6|many|TRBJ2-3|TRBD1
CASRPRDRVGYDTQYF
TGTGCCAGCAGGCCCCGGGACAGGGTTGGGTACGATACGCAGTATTTT
>TRBV10-3|NA|TRBJ1-1|TRBD1
CAISPTGGGMNTEAFF
TGTGCCATCAGCCCTACAGGGGGCGGGATGAACACTGAAGCTTTCTTT
>TRBV20-1|few|TRBJ2-7|TRBD1
CSAGQGAHYEQYF
TGCAGTGCTGGACAGGGGGCCCACTACGAGCAGTACTTC
>TRBV7-9|many|TRBJ1-5|NA
CASSLRDSNQPQHF
TGTGCCAGCAGCTTACGGGACAGCAATCAGCCCCAGCATTTT
>TRBV3-1|NA|TRBJ1-6|TRBD1
CASSYRGGDSPLHF
TGTGCCAGCAGCTACAGGGGGGGAGATTCACCCCTCCACTTT
>TRBV27|NA|TRBJ2-5|NA
CASSSGTRGTQYF
TGTGCCAGCAGTTCGGGCACACGCGGGACCCAGTACTTC
>TRBV6-5|NA|TRBJ1-3|NA
CASSYSGESGNTIYF
TGTGCCAGCAGTTACTCAGGAGAATCTGGAAACACCATATATTTT
>TRBV3-1|NA|TRBJ1-1|NA
CASSPLGSNTEAFF
TGTGCCAGCAGCCCCCTAGGATCGAACACTGAAGCTTTCTTT
>TRBV6-5|few|TRBJ1-2|NA
CASSATENYGYTF
TGTGCCAGCAGTGCGACAGAGAACTATGGCTACACCTTC
>TRBV10-3|NA|TRBJ1-5|NA
CAISEERGSQPQHF
TGTGCCATCAGTGAGGAAAGGGGAAGTCAGCCCCAGCATTTT
>TRBV28|NA|TRBJ2-1|TRBD2
CASYSDPLSGDYNEQFF
TGTGCCAGCTATTCCGACCCACTCAGCGGGGACTACAATGAGCAGTTCTTC
>TRBV12-3/TRBV12-4|few|TRBJ1-3|NA
CASAIGGGGGNTIYF
TGTGCCAGCGCCATTGGCGGGGGCGGGGGAAACACCATATATTTT